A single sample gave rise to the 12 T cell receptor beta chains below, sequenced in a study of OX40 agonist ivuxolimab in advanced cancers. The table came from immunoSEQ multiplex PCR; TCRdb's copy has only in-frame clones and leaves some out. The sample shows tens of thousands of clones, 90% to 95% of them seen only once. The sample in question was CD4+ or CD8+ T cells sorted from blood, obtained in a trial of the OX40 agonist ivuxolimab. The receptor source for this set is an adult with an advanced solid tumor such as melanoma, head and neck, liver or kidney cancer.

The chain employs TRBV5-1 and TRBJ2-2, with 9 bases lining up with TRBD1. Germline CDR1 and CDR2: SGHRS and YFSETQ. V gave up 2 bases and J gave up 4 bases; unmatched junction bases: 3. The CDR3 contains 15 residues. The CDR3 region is CASSFTGGGTGELFF. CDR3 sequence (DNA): TGCGCCAGCAGCTTCACAGGGGGCGGCACCGGGGAGCTGTTTTTT. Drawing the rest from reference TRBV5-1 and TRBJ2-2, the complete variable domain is KAGVTQTPRYLIKTRGQQVTLSCSPISGHRSVSWYQQTPGQGLQFLFEYFSETQRNKGNFPGRFSGRQFSNSRSEMNVSTLELGDSALYLCASSFTGGGTGELFFGEGSRLTVL.

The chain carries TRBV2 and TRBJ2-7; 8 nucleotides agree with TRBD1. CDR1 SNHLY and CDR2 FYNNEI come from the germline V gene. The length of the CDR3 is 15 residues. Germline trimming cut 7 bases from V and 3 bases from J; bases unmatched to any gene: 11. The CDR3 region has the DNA TGTGCCAGCAAGCCAGCGGACAGGGAGAACTACGAGCAGTACTTC. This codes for CASKPADRENYEQYF.

CDR3 DNA: TGTGCCAGCAGTGACAGGGGCGCTATGAACACTGAAGCTTTCTTT. The encoded protein is CASSDRGAMNTEAFF. The gene calls are TRBV6-1 and TRBJ1-1; perhaps TRBD1 as D (6 bases). From germline, CDR1 is MNHNS and CDR2 SASEGT. This CDR3 is 15 amino acids long. Deletions cut 3 bases from V and 0 bases from J, with 11 bases between.

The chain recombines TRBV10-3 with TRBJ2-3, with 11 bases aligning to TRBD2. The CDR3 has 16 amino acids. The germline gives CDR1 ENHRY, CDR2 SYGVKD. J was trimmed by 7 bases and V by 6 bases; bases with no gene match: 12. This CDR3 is CAISRETSGVLYTQYF. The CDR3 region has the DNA TGTGCCATCAGCAGGGAGACTAGCGGGGTTCTCTATACGCAGTATTTT.

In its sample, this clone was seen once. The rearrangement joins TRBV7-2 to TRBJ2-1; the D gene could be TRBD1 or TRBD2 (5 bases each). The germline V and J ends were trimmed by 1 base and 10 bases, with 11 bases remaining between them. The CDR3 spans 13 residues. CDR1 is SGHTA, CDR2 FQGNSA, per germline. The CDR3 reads CASSLVGAAEQFF. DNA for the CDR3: TGTGCCAGCAGCTTAGTCGGGGCAGCAGAGCAGTTCTTC. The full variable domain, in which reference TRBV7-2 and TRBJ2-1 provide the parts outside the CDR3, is GAGVSQSPSNKVTEKGKDVELRCDPISGHTALYWYRQSLGQGLEFLIYFQGNSAPDKSGLPSDRFSAERTGGSVSTLTIQRTQQEDSAVYLCASSLVGAAEQFFGPGTRLTVL.

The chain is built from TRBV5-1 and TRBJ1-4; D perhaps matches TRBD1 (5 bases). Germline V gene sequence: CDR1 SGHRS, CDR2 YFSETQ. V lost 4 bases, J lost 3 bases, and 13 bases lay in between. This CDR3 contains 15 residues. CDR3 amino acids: CASSGGTSANEKLFF. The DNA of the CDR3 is TGCGCCAGCAGCGGGGGAACGTCGGCTAATGAAAAACTGTTTTTT.

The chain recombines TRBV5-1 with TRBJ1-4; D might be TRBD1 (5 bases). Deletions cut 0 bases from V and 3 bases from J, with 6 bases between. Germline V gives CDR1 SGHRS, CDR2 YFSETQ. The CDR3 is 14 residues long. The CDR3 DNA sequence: TGCGCCAGCAGCTTGGGAGGGGCTAATGAAAAACTGTTTTTT. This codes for CASSLGGANEKLFF. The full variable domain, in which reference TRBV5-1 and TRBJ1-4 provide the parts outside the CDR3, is KAGVTQTPRYLIKTRGQQVTLSCSPISGHRSVSWYQQTPGQGLQFLFEYFSETQRNKGNFPGRFSGRQFSNSRSEMNVSTLELGDSALYLCASSLGGANEKLFFGSGTQLSVL.

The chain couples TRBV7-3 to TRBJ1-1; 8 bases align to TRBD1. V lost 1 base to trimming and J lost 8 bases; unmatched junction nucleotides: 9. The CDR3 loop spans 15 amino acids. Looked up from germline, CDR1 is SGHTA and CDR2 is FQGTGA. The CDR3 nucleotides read TGTGCCAGCAGCTTAAAAAGTAGACAGGGGCCCGAAGCTTTCTTT. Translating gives CASSLKSRQGPEAFF.

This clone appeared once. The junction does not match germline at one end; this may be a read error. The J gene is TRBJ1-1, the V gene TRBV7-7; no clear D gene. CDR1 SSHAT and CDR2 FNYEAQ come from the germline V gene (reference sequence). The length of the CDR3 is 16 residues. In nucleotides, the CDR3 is TGTGCTAGCAGCTTAGATAAGAACGTCCTATCGACTGAAGCTTTCTTT. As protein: CASSLDKNVLSTEAFF.

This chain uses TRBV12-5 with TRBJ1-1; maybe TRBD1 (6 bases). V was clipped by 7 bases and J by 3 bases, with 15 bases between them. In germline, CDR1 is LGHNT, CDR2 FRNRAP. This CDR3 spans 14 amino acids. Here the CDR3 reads CASASQGRDTEAFF. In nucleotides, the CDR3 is TGTGCTAGTGCCTCGCAGGGGAGGGACACTGAAGCTTTCTTT.

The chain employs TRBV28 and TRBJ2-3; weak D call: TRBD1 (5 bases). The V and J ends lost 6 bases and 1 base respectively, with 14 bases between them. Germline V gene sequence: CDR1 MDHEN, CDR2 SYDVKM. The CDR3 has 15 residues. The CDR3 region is CASSGSLQGTDTQYF. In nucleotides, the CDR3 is TGTGCCAGCAGCGGCTCGTTACAGGGCACAGATACGCAGTATTTT.

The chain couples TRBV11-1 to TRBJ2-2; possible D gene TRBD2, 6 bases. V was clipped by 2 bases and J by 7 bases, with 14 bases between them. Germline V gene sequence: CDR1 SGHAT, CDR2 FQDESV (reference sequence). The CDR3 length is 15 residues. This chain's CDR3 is CASSLTGALNGELFF. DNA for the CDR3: TGTGCCAGCAGCTTAACGGGAGCTCTTAACGGGGAGCTGTTTTTT.